These T cell receptor beta chains were read from a single sample in a study of control samples from healthy donors and cancer patients. Repertoires were generated with immunoSEQ multiplex PCR, while TCRdb's copy carries only in-frame clones and drops some. The sample has approximately 92,000 clones, approximately 93% seen once; the top ten hold 1.5%. Sequencing was done on a sample of blood. The receptor source for this set is a woman aged 25 to 39 in good health. Both conserved end residues are trimmed from each CDR3. The order of the fields is V gene, J gene, CDR3 protein.

v_call: TRBV6-1; j_call: TRBJ1-5; cdr3_aa: ASSEQGSNQPQH
v_call: TRBV15; j_call: TRBJ1-6; cdr3_aa: ATSTDRASNSPLH
v_call: TRBV27; j_call: TRBJ2-7; cdr3_aa: ASSLTGNEQY
v_call: TRBV29-1; j_call: TRBJ1-4; cdr3_aa: SARNPGRAEKLF
v_call: TRBV7-9; j_call: TRBJ2-2; cdr3_aa: ASSLGRGLRTGELF
v_call: TRBV7-9; j_call: TRBJ2-7; cdr3_aa: ASSLVLEGNEQY
v_call: TRBV6-5; j_call: TRBJ1-1; cdr3_aa: ASSRANTEAF
v_call: TRBV30; j_call: TRBJ2-7; cdr3_aa: AWGGQTYEQY
v_call: TRBV29-1; j_call: TRBJ2-2; cdr3_aa: SVDRQNTGELF
v_call: TRBV3-1/TRBV3-2; j_call: TRBJ2-4; cdr3_aa: ASSQDAGGAKNIQY
v_call: TRBV19; j_call: TRBJ2-3; cdr3_aa: ASSKKRTSGATDTQY
v_call: TRBV3-1/TRBV3-2; j_call: TRBJ2-1; cdr3_aa: ASSQGLAGVGSYNEQF
v_call: TRBV27; j_call: TRBJ1-2; cdr3_aa: ASSSPTGYGYT
v_call: TRBV15; j_call: TRBJ2-1; cdr3_aa: ATSRELESYNEQF
v_call: TRBV6-2/TRBV6-3; j_call: TRBJ2-3; cdr3_aa: ASSYPSYGTSGNTDTQY
v_call: TRBV7-9; j_call: TRBJ2-3; cdr3_aa: ASSLVNSATDTQY
v_call: TRBV28; j_call: TRBJ1-1; cdr3_aa: ASGSGHTEAF
v_call: TRBV5-4; j_call: TRBJ2-7; cdr3_aa: ASSQKGELNEQY
v_call: TRBV29-1; j_call: TRBJ1-1; cdr3_aa: SVDGMDDFMNTEAF
v_call: TRBV6-5; j_call: TRBJ2-5; cdr3_aa: ASSGPQETQY
v_call: TRBV6-5; j_call: TRBJ1-2; cdr3_aa: ASSYGDRGLGGYT
v_call: TRBV29-1; j_call: TRBJ2-1; cdr3_aa: SVLTSGRDSSYNEQF
v_call: TRBV4-1; j_call: TRBJ1-6; cdr3_aa: ASSQVGGNPNSPLH
v_call: TRBV7-2; j_call: TRBJ1-6; cdr3_aa: ASSLWGGGNSPLH
v_call: TRBV25-1; j_call: TRBJ2-5; cdr3_aa: ASSELGSGNQETQY
v_call: TRBV5-6; j_call: TRBJ1-1; cdr3_aa: ASSQQNTEAF
v_call: TRBV20-1; j_call: TRBJ2-7; cdr3_aa: SASDWTGPMGEQY
v_call: TRBV6-5; j_call: TRBJ1-4; cdr3_aa: ASSYSRAGSEKLF
v_call: TRBV6-5; j_call: TRBJ1-2; cdr3_aa: ASSYTGKYGYT
v_call: TRBV18; j_call: TRBJ1-4; cdr3_aa: ASSPRQGLVQDEKLF
v_call: TRBV11-2; j_call: TRBJ1-5; cdr3_aa: ASSLVGQGMYSNQPQH
v_call: TRBV4-2; j_call: TRBJ2-1; cdr3_aa: ASSTRVNEQF
v_call: TRBV6-5; j_call: TRBJ1-1; cdr3_aa: ASSYKAGPGSTEAF
v_call: TRBV5-6; j_call: TRBJ2-3; cdr3_aa: ASSLAGAGVRTDTQY
v_call: TRBV5-1; j_call: TRBJ1-1; cdr3_aa: ASSLEFQQGNTEAF
v_call: TRBV3-1/TRBV3-2; j_call: TRBJ2-1; cdr3_aa: ASSQDPLAVEQF
v_call: TRBV6-5; j_call: TRBJ2-7; cdr3_aa: ASRPGQSYEQY
v_call: TRBV18; j_call: TRBJ2-3; cdr3_aa: ASSPKGYLRDGTDTQY
v_call: TRBV2; j_call: TRBJ2-3; cdr3_aa: ASKQGSSDTQY
v_call: TRBV5-5; j_call: TRBJ2-7; cdr3_aa: ASSTDSYTYEQY
v_call: TRBV5-4; j_call: TRBJ2-7; cdr3_aa: ASSTRVSSYEQY
v_call: TRBV11-2; j_call: TRBJ2-2; cdr3_aa: ASSLGGRGTGELF
v_call: TRBV2; j_call: TRBJ2-7; cdr3_aa: ASSEFTGHNYEQY
v_call: TRBV27; j_call: TRBJ1-3; cdr3_aa: ASRKQGTGNTIY
v_call: TRBV5-1; j_call: TRBJ2-3; cdr3_aa: ASTPFSGRAVDTQY
v_call: TRBV6-5; j_call: TRBJ2-7; cdr3_aa: ASRGPILSAYEQY
v_call: TRBV19; j_call: TRBJ1-2; cdr3_aa: ASQVDPRLEGYGYT
v_call: TRBV18; j_call: TRBJ1-5; cdr3_aa: ASSSQGLHQPQH
v_call: TRBV7-3; j_call: TRBJ2-5; cdr3_aa: ASSLTGGQETQY
v_call: TRBV3-1/TRBV3-2; j_call: TRBJ2-5; cdr3_aa: ASSQDRETQY